This T cell receptor (beta chain) originates from a study of Graves' ophthalmopathy and Graves' hyperthyroidism. TCR beta CDR3 amplification used RNA transcripts. First-round RT-PCR with HTBI primers preceded a second-round multiplex PCR. From the multiplex PCR reads, TCRdb called clonotypes with MiXCR, one entry per CDR3 protein. Here the sample spans about 740,000 distinct CDR3 sequences, 40% being singletons. The CDR3 length is 16 residues. The ends lost 5 bases at V and 4 bases at J; junction bases unmatched: 5. The germline V gene has CDR1 SGHAT and CDR2 FQNNGV. This clonotype was detected only a few times.

The sequenced sample consisted of peripheral blood. This sequence was found in an adult man with Graves' ophthalmopathy. The chain combines TRBV11-2 with TRBJ2-2, with 12 bases aligning to TRBD2. The CDR3, as DNA: TGTGCCAGCAGCCGGCTAGCGGGAGGGCCCACCGGGGAGCTGTTTTTT. Protein: CASSRLAGGPTGELFF. Complete variable domain (other parts from reference TRBV11-2 and TRBJ2-2): EAGVAQSPRYKIIEKRQSVAFWCNPISGHATLYWYQQILGQGPKLLIQFQNNGVVDDSQLPKDRFSAERLKGVDSTLKIQPAKLEDSAVYLCASSRLAGGPTGELFFGEGSRLTVL.